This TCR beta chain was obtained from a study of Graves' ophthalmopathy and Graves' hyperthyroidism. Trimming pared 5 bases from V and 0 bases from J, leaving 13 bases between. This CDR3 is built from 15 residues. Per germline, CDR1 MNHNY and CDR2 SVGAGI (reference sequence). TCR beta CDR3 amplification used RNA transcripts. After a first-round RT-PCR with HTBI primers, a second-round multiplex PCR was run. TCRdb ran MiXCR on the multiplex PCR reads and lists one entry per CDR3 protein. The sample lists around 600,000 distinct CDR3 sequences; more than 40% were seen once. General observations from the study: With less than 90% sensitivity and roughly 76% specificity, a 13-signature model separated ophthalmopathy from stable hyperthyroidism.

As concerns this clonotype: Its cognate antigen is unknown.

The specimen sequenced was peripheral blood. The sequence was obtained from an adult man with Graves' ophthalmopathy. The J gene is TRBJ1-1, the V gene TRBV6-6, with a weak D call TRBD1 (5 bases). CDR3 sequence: CASSTVGTMNTEAFF. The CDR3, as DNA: TGTGCCAGCAGTACGGTGGGGACTATGAACACTGAAGCTTTCTTT.